The next 21 T cell receptor beta chains were all read from a single sample in a study of T-cell reconstitution after alpha-beta-depleted transplantation in children. Unique molecular identifiers were incorporated when the TCRbeta library was constructed. TCRdb re-analysed the PCR reads in MiXCR, keeping a single row per CDR3 protein. The repertoire consists of 330,000 or so distinct CDR3 sequences, with around 10% occurring once and the leading ten covering approximately 7.6%. The source material was PBMCs, sampled before TCRalphabeta/CD19-depleted stem cell transplant. The receptors shown here come from a boy younger than two with acute myeloid leukemia, due to receive a stem cell transplant.

This clonotype was recorded a few times. This rearrangement joins TRBV5-5 to TRBJ1-5; no clear D. Germline V CDR1 and CDR2: SGHKS, YYEKEE (reference sequence). V was clipped by 1 base and J by 7 bases, with 18 bases between them. The CDR3 sequence is 16 residues long. The CDR3 spells CASSLYPTGVRQPQHF. The CDR3 DNA reads TGTGCCAGCAGCTTGTACCCCACTGGGGTCCGGCAGCCCCAGCATTTT.

This clonotype occurred many times. The J gene is TRBJ2-1, the V gene TRBV5-6; the match to TRBD1 covers 10 bases. Trimming cost V 7 bases and J 10 bases; bases outside gene matches: 14. The CDR3 covers 15 residues. The germline V gene has CDR1 SGHDT and CDR2 YYEEEE. Here the CDR3 reads CASFRRDRGPREQFF. For the CDR3, the DNA is TGTGCCAGCTTTAGACGGGACAGGGGACCCCGGGAGCAGTTCTTC.

This clonotype was seen many times. V usage is TRBV7-3 and J usage is TRBJ2-2; 7 bases match TRBD2. Germline CDR1 SGHTA, CDR2 FQGTGA. The CDR3 is 15 amino acids. The V and J ends lost 5 bases and 2 bases, in that order; junction bases with no gene match: 5. For the CDR3, the DNA is TGTGCCAGCAGCCCCGGCGGGGGAAACACCGGGGAGCTGTTTTTT. Encoded protein: CASSPGGGNTGELFF.

Ten or more counts support this clonotype. The chain couples TRBV25-1 to TRBJ1-5, with a weak D call TRBD1 (5 bases). Trimming pared 6 bases from V and 5 bases from J, leaving 14 bases between. Germline V gene sequence: CDR1 MGHDK, CDR2 SYGVNS. The CDR3 totals 14 residues. The CDR3 loop reads CASSPAGTYQPQHF. The CDR3 coding sequence is TGTGCCAGCAGCCCAGCAGGGACCTATCAGCCCCAGCATTTT.

This clonotype was recorded at least ten times. The chain employs TRBV24-1 and TRBJ2-2; D not resolved. The length of the CDR3 is 17 residues. Germline CDR1 is KGHDR and CDR2 is SFDVKD. V shed 0 bases and J shed 0 bases, with 10 bases lying between them. CDR3 sequence (DNA): TGTGCCACCAGTGATTTGGTGGCAGGATCGAACACCGGGGAGCTGTTTTTT. This codes for CATSDLVAGSNTGELFF.

There are many counts of this clonotype. The V call is TRBV7-2, the J call TRBJ2-3; unclear D gene. This CDR3 has 13 residues. Germline V gene sequence: CDR1 SGHTA, CDR2 FQGNSA. Trimming left V 1 base short and J 6 bases short, with 8 bases between. Here the CDR3 reads CASSLGYSDTQYF. The DNA for the CDR3 is TGTGCCAGCAGCTTAGGATATTCGGATACGCAGTATTTT.

This clonotype came up many times. The V gene is TRBV19, the J gene TRBJ2-1; no clear D gene. The germline V gene encodes CDR1 LNHDA and CDR2 SQIVND (reference sequence). The CDR3 runs to 12 residues. The V gene lost 5 bases and the J gene lost 10 bases, with 12 bases spanning the gap. The CDR3 nucleotides read TGTGCCAGTAGTGCCCCGGAATGGGAGCAGTTCTTC. It specifies CASSAPEWEQFF.

This clonotype was seen at least ten times. This chain links TRBV7-2 with TRBJ1-1; D is ambiguous. CDR3 length: 14 amino acids. CDR1 SGHTA and CDR2 FQGNSA come from the germline V gene. V was cut by 3 bases and J by 1 base, with 9 bases left in between. This CDR3 is CASSFDNSNTEAFF. CDR3 DNA sequence: TGTGCCAGCAGCTTTGACAACTCGAACACTGAAGCTTTCTTT. The entire variable domain, with the rest obtained from reference TRBV7-2 and TRBJ1-1, is as follows: GAGVSQSPSNKVTEKGKDVELRCDPISGHTALYWYRQSLGQGLEFLIYFQGNSAPDKSGLPSDRFSAERTGGSVSTLTIQRTQQEDSAVYLCASSFDNSNTEAFFGQGTRLTVV.

This clonotype came up a few times. V usage is TRBV28 and J usage is TRBJ2-5; D possibly matches TRBD1 or TRBD2 (5 bases each). V was shortened by 5 bases and J by 2 bases, with 18 bases between the two germline ends. The CDR3 contains 16 residues. Germline assignment: CDR1 MDHEN and CDR2 SYDVKM. In nucleotides, the CDR3 is TGTGCCAGCAGTACTCCGGGACGCCAACTTCAAGAGACCCAGTACTTC. Translation gives CASSTPGRQLQETQYF.

This clonotype has a count of ten or more. V is TRBV12-3 or TRBV12-4 and J is TRBJ2-1; 7 nucleotides align to TRBD1. The junction had 5 bases not matched to a gene; V was cut back by 1 base and J by 5 bases. This CDR3 has 15 amino acids. The DNA for the CDR3 is TGTGCCAGCAGTTTAGGGACAGGAGAACACAATGAGCAGTTCTTC. Protein: CASSLGTGEHNEQFF.

This clonotype came up a few times. This chain uses TRBV20-1 with TRBJ2-4, with a possible D match to TRBD2 (6 bases). Deletions cut 2 bases from V and 5 bases from J, with 19 bases between. CDR3 length: 16 residues. Germline V gene sequence: CDR1 DFQATT, CDR2 SNEGSKA (reference sequence). The CDR3 DNA reads TGCAGTGCTAGAAACCCCATGGGGGGACGGGAAAACATTCAGTACTTC. The encoded protein is CSARNPMGGRENIQYF.

This clonotype was counted ten times or more. J is TRBJ2-2 and V is TRBV5-5, with no clear D. There are 14 residues in the CDR3. Germline-derived CDR1 and CDR2 are SGHKS and YYEKEE (reference sequence). With 1 base removed from V and 3 bases from J, the gap between germline ends came to 7 bases. The CDR3 nucleotides are TGTGCCAGCAGCTTGTACACGGACACCGGGGAGCTGTTTTTT. The encoded protein is CASSLYTDTGELFF.

This clonotype was picked up many times. The chain joins TRBV28 to TRBJ2-2; D is unclear. V lost 6 bases, J lost 1 base, and 12 bases lay in between. The germline gives CDR1 MDHEN, CDR2 SYDVKM. The CDR3 is 15 amino acids. The CDR3 nucleotides read TGTGCCAGCAGAGGATATGGGCAGAACACCGGGGAGCTGTTTTTT. Amino acid sequence: CASRGYGQNTGELFF.

The table lists this clonotype with many counts. This sequence joins TRBV12-3 or TRBV12-4 and TRBJ1-6; D is possibly TRBD1 (6 bases). V was clipped by 6 bases and J by 7 bases, with 16 bases between them. The CDR3 is 15 amino acids. CDR3 region: CASRTNRARNSPLHF. DNA for the CDR3: TGTGCCAGCAGGACTAACAGGGCACGGAATTCACCCCTCCACTTT.

This clonotype was observed many times. V and J are TRBV11-2 and TRBJ2-5; either TRBD1 or TRBD2 may supply D (5 bases each). The V and J ends lost 1 base and 5 bases respectively, with 14 bases between them. Germline loops: CDR1 SGHAT, CDR2 FQNNGV. This CDR3 has 15 residues. CDR3 in amino acids: CASSLAGRGWETQYF. The CDR3, as DNA: TGTGCCAGCAGCTTAGCGGGACGGGGATGGGAGACCCAGTACTTC.

This clonotype was detected only a few times. The V call is TRBV5-1, the J call TRBJ2-7, with D hard to call. Germline V gene sequence: CDR1 SGHRS, CDR2 YFSETQ. With 4 bases removed from V and 5 bases from J, the gap between germline ends came to 13 bases. The CDR3 totals 13 residues. This chain's CDR3 is CASSSLFRNEQYF. The CDR3 DNA reads as TGCGCCAGCAGCAGCCTTTTTCGGAACGAGCAGTACTTC. Complete variable domain (other parts from reference TRBV5-1 and TRBJ2-7): KAGVTQTPRYLIKTRGQQVTLSCSPISGHRSVSWYQQTPGQGLQFLFEYFSETQRNKGNFPGRFSGRQFSNSRSEMNVSTLELGDSALYLCASSSLFRNEQYFGPGTRLTVT.

The chain has TRBV5-4 and TRBJ2-4, with D uncertain. Trimming removed 0 bases from V and 5 bases from J, with 9 bases in between. The CDR3 is 14 amino acids. Germline CDR1 SGHNT, CDR2 YYREEE (reference sequence). The CDR3 loop reads CASSLEVQQNIQYF. The DNA for the CDR3 is TGTGCCAGCAGCTTGGAAGTTCAGCAAAACATTCAGTACTTC. Full variable domain (remainder filled in from reference TRBV5-4 and TRBJ2-4): ETGVTQSPTHLIKTRGQQVTLRCSSQSGHNTVSWYQQALGQGPQFIFQYYREEENGRGNFPPRFSGLQFPNYSSELNVNALELDDSALYLCASSLEVQQNIQYFGAGTRLSVL.

The rearrangement joins TRBV27 to TRBJ1-1; D remains ambiguous. Germline values: CDR1 MNHEY, CDR2 SMNVEV (reference sequence). The ends were cut back, 6 bases at V and 0 bases at J, with 14 bases in the middle. The CDR3 spans 15 residues. This chain's CDR3 is CASSQPPGMNTEAFF. The CDR3 DNA reads TGTGCCAGCAGCCAACCCCCGGGCATGAACACTGAAGCTTTCTTT.

This clonotype was found many times. The V and J genes are TRBV25-1 and TRBJ2-2; possible D gene TRBD1, 5 bases. The germline V gene has CDR1 MGHDK and CDR2 SYGVNS. V lost 8 bases and J 0 bases, leaving 13 bases between the germline ends. The CDR3 runs to 15 residues. The CDR3 DNA reads TGTGCCAGCGGATGGCCAGGGACGAACACCGGGGAGCTGTTTTTT. This sequence encodes CASGWPGTNTGELFF.

This sequence joins TRBV7-2 and TRBJ2-3; either TRBD1 or TRBD2 may supply D (6 bases each). The ends were cut back, 8 bases at V and 1 base at J, with 16 bases in the middle. Germline assignment: CDR1 SGHTA and CDR2 FQGNSA. CDR3 length equals 15 residues. This CDR3 is CASGPNGGRTDTQYF. The DNA for the CDR3 is TGTGCCAGCGGACCAAATGGGGGGCGCACAGATACGCAGTATTTT.

This clonotype was observed at least ten times. The chain uses TRBV5-1 and TRBJ2-2, with 7 bases lining up with TRBD1. The CDR3 consists of 16 residues. Germline V lookup: CDR1 SGHRS, CDR2 YFSETQ. Unmatched junction bases numbered 5, after V lost 1 base and J lost 2 bases. The CDR3 loop reads CASSLRRQGNTGELFF. CDR3 bases: TGCGCCAGCAGCTTGAGGAGACAGGGTAACACCGGGGAGCTGTTTTTT.